This note documents a single T cell receptor (beta chain) sequence. The data stem from a study of siplizumab effects on memory and regulatory T cells. Measured with immunoSEQ multiplex PCR; TCRdb has only the in-frame clones, and not every one. The sample consists of over 85,000 clones, 93% of them appearing once. The junction had 7 bases not matched to a gene; V was cut back by 3 bases and J by 0 bases. The CDR3 covers 17 residues. The germline CDR1 and CDR2 sequences are SGDLS and YYNGEE. This chain links TRBV9 with TRBJ2-5, with TRBD2 matching over 11 bases. The sequenced sample consisted of CD8+ T cells sorted from blood. This sequence originates from a human donor in good health. The CDR3 here is CASSAPLAGGDQETQYF. DNA of the CDR3: TGTGCCAGCAGCGCACCCCTAGCGGGAGGCGACCAAGAGACCCAGTACTTC.